The 24 T cell receptor beta chains presented below share a single source sample, sequenced in a study of identical twins. TCRdb ran MiXCR on the 5' RACE reads and lists one entry per CDR3 protein. Among about 720,000 distinct CDR3 sequences listed, 8.6% were seen once. The same sample was also used in a study of yellow fever vaccine responses in identical twins.

The sample consisted of PBMCs. The receptors stem from a woman between 18 and 29 years old in good health.

This clonotype was detected only a few times. The rearrangement uses TRBV29-1 and TRBJ2-5; the D gene is possibly TRBD1 (5 bases). The CDR3 has 13 amino acids. The germline gives CDR1 SQVTM, CDR2 ANQGSEA. V was cut by 8 bases and J by 2 bases, with 15 bases left in between. The CDR3 sequence is CSFARGLQETQYF. CDR3 nucleotides: TGCAGCTTTGCTAGGGGATTACAAGAGACCCAGTACTTC.

This chain joins TRBV20-1 and TRBJ2-7, with D tentatively TRBD1 (5 bases). Germline V gives CDR1 DFQATT, CDR2 SNEGSKA (reference sequence). The CDR3 contains 14 residues. V dropped 4 bases and J dropped 0 bases, with 13 bases sitting between them. CDR3: CSATRFQGSYEQYF. In DNA, the CDR3 is TGCAGTGCTACTCGTTTTCAGGGCTCCTACGAGCAGTACTTC.

This clonotype was seen only a few times. Germline and junction disagree at one end, which may indicate a read error. V and J are TRBV13 and TRBJ2-1, with TRBD2 matching over 12 bases. The germline gives CDR1 PRHDT, CDR2 FYEKMQ (reference sequence). The length of the CDR3 is 24 residues. This chain's CDR3 is CASSLGTSGGPDQLPTIADNAQFF. The CDR3 DNA sequence: TGTGCCAGCAGCTTAGGGACTAGCGGGGGACCCGACCAGCTCCCCACGATAGCGGACAATGCGCAGTTCTTC.

V and J are TRBV12-3 or TRBV12-4 and TRBJ2-7, with TRBD2 matching 7 bases. This CDR3 has 16 residues. V trimming: 8 bases; J trimming: 2 bases; junction bases outside the gene matches: 15. CDR3 protein: CASAAGPSGAAYEQYF. The DNA for the CDR3 is TGTGCCAGCGCCGCGGGTCCGAGCGGGGCCGCCTACGAGCAGTACTTC.

This clonotype was found many times. This chain connects TRBV3-1 to TRBJ1-2; 7 positions match TRBD1. The CDR3 extends over 14 amino acids. Germline V gene data show CDR1 as LGHDT and CDR2 as YNNKEL (reference sequence). V lost 6 bases to trimming and J lost 3 bases; unmatched junction nucleotides: 7. The CDR3 nucleotides are TGTGCCAGCAGACCCGGGACAGTTTACTATGGCTACACCTTC. It codes for CASRPGTVYYGYTF.

This clonotype was seen only a few times. The chain is built from TRBV5-6 and TRBJ2-5; TRBD2 matches 8 bases. With V trimmed by 4 bases and J by 5 bases, 7 bases remained unmatched. Germline V CDR1 and CDR2: SGHDT, YYEEEE. CDR3 length: 14 amino acids. The CDR3 spells CASSPGTRRETQYF. The CDR3, as DNA: TGTGCCAGCAGCCCCGGGACTAGAAGGGAGACCCAGTACTTC. Full variable domain (missing parts from reference TRBV5-6 and TRBJ2-5): DAGVTQSPTHLIKTRGQQVTLRCSPKSGHDTVSWYQQALGQGPQFIFQYYEEEERQRGNFPDRFSGHQFPNYSSELNVNALLLGDSALYLCASSPGTRRETQYFGPGTRLLVL.

The chain combines TRBV6-6 with TRBJ1-5; no clear D. This CDR3 has 13 amino acids. Germline lookup yields CDR1 MNHNY and CDR2 SVGAGI (reference sequence). Between the trimmed V and J ends, which lost 5 bases and 7 bases, there was a span of 12 bases. CDR3 sequence reads: CASSLIMGQPQHF. CDR3 sequence (DNA): TGTGCCAGCAGTCTAATTATGGGACAGCCCCAGCATTTT.

The gene calls are TRBV12-3 or TRBV12-4 and TRBJ1-1; a weak D match, TRBD1 (5 bases). V was pared by 4 bases and J by 4 bases, with 16 bases between. CDR3 length: 15 amino acids. CDR3 residues: CASSSGAIGGTEAFF. The CDR3 DNA reads TGTGCCAGCAGTTCCGGGGCCATTGGTGGCACTGAAGCTTTCTTT.

This clonotype was observed a handful of times. J is TRBJ2-7 and V is TRBV11-1, with 7 bases that match TRBD2. Germline V gene data show CDR1 as SGHAT and CDR2 as FQDESV (reference sequence). Trimming removed 5 bases from V and 0 bases from J; junction bases left unmatched: 7. The length of the CDR3 is 15 residues. Here the CDR3 reads CASSPAGESSYEQYF. For the CDR3, the DNA is TGTGCCAGCAGCCCCGCGGGGGAGAGCTCCTACGAGCAGTACTTC.

The rearrangement links TRBV7-9 to TRBJ2-2, with 7 bases matching TRBD2. The V and J ends lost 7 bases and 3 bases, in that order; junction bases with no gene match: 5. This CDR3 region has 14 residues. Germline V lookup: CDR1 SEHNR, CDR2 FQNEAQ (reference sequence). The CDR3 here is CASIPAGHTGELFF. The DNA of the CDR3 is TGTGCCAGCATCCCAGCGGGGCACACCGGGGAGCTGTTTTTT.

This clonotype was detected many times. This chain connects TRBV29-1 to TRBJ1-5; the D gene is possibly TRBD1 (6 bases). CDR1 is SQVTM and CDR2 is ANQGSEA in the germline V gene. The length of the CDR3 is 14 residues. V lost 6 bases, J lost 1 base, and 13 bases lay in between. The CDR3 DNA reads TGCAGCGTGACGTGGACAGCCAGCAATCAGCCCCAGCATTTT. Its translation: CSVTWTASNQPQHF. The full variable domain, its missing parts supplied by reference TRBV29-1 and TRBJ1-5, is SAVISQKPSRDICQRGTSLTIQCQVDSQVTMMFWYRQQPGQSLTLIATANQGSEATYESGFVIDKFPISRPNLTFSTLTVSNMSPEDSSIYLCSVTWTASNQPQHFGDGTRLSIL.

This clonotype was counted once. J is TRBJ2-7 and V is TRBV29-1; 14 bases fit TRBD2. V was pared by 5 bases and J by 3 bases, with 3 bases of the junction left unmatched. This CDR3 is built from 14 residues. CDR1 is SQVTM and CDR2 is ANQGSEA in the germline V gene. The CDR3 here is CSVRLAGGVYEQYF. In DNA form, the CDR3 reads TGCAGCGTTAGACTAGCGGGAGGGGTCTACGAGCAGTACTTC.

The V and J genes are TRBV2 and TRBJ2-5; D is uncertain. Trimming took 8 bases from V and 0 from J, leaving 13 bases between them. Germline V gene lookup returns CDR1 SNHLY and CDR2 FYNNEI. The CDR3 spans 14 residues. The CDR3 sequence is CASANARYQETQYF. The DNA of the CDR3 is TGTGCCAGCGCGAATGCCCGCTACCAAGAGACCCAGTACTTC.

J is TRBJ1-1 and V is TRBV6-2 or TRBV6-3; the D is unclear. The CDR3 loop spans 16 amino acids. Trimming stripped 2 bases from V and 5 bases from J, with 18 bases between. Germline values: CDR1 MNHEY, CDR2 SVGEGT. CDR3 in DNA: TGTGCCAGCAGTTACGGTCAGGCGCCCACGGTGACTGAAGCTTTCTTT. Protein: CASSYGQAPTVTEAFF.

V and J are TRBV5-1 and TRBJ2-3, with D unresolved. The CDR3 runs 15 residues. Trimming removed 1 base at V and 1 base at J, with 10 bases between. Germline values: CDR1 SGHRS, CDR2 YFSETQ. The CDR3 is CASSLMPGGTDTQYF. The CDR3 bases are TGCGCCAGCAGCTTGATGCCGGGCGGCACAGATACGCAGTATTTT.

This sequence joins TRBV6-1 and TRBJ1-1; a possible D gene is TRBD1 (5 bases). This CDR3 has 13 amino acids. V gave up 6 bases and J gave up 12 bases, with 20 bases separating them. CDR1 is MNHNS and CDR2 is SASEGT in the germline V gene. The CDR3 region is CASSLSGGATTFF. The CDR3, as DNA: TGTGCCAGCAGCCTCTCGGGAGGGGCCACGACTTTCTTT.

The chain combines TRBV3-1 with TRBJ1-1, with a possible D match to TRBD1 (5 bases). V lost 1 base, J lost 2 bases, and 11 bases lay in between. CDR1 is LGHDT and CDR2 is YNNKEL in the germline V gene (reference sequence). CDR3 length: 15 amino acids. The CDR3 here is CASSQGPGLNTEAFF. The DNA of the CDR3 is TGTGCCAGCAGCCAAGGCCCAGGGCTAAACACTGAAGCTTTCTTT. The full variable domain, rest sourced from reference TRBV3-1 and TRBJ1-1, is DTAVSQTPKYLVTQMGNDKSIKCEQNLGHDTMYWYKQDSKKFLKIMFSYNNKELIINETVPNRFSPKSPDKAHLNLHINSLELGDSAVYFCASSQGPGLNTEAFFGQGTRLTVV.

This clonotype was seen a handful of times. This chain connects TRBV29-1 to TRBJ2-1; D gene unclear. The length of the CDR3 is 12 residues. CDR1 SQVTM and CDR2 ANQGSEA come from the germline V gene. The CDR3 nucleotides are TGCAGTTGGACGCCCGACTACAATGAGCAGTTCTTC. It is translated as CSWTPDYNEQFF.

This clonotype showed up just a few times. The V call is TRBV5-1, the J call TRBJ2-2; weak D call: TRBD1 (6 bases). V was cut by 4 bases and J by 6 bases, with 16 bases left in between. Germline V lookup: CDR1 SGHRS, CDR2 YFSETQ. The CDR3 has 15 residues. The CDR3: CASSQKQGTSGELFF. CDR3 coding DNA: TGCGCCAGCAGCCAAAAACAGGGTACATCCGGGGAGCTGTTTTTT.

Regarding this clonotype: Its ends do not fully match the called genes, so a read error is possible. The chain couples TRBV3-1 to TRBJ1-5; no reliable D call. Germline CDR1 is LGHDT and CDR2 is YNNKEL (reference sequence). The CDR3 length is 11 residues. CDR3 coding DNA: TGTGCCAGCAGCCAAGATCGCACCTACGTGTTT. Its translation is CASSQDRTYVF.

In this sample, this clonotype turned up a few times. V is TRBV28 and J is TRBJ2-7; D not certain. Germline V gene sequence: CDR1 MDHEN, CDR2 SYDVKM. V was pared by 5 bases and J by 4 bases, with 18 bases between. The CDR3 has 15 residues. As DNA, the CDR3 is TGTGCCAGCAGTCCCCCCCAGGTCGGAACGTACGAGCAGTACTTC. This encodes CASSPPQVGTYEQYF. Full variable domain (remainder filled in from reference TRBV28 and TRBJ2-7): DVKVTQSSRYLVKRTGEKVFLECVQDMDHENMFWYRQDPGLGLRLIYFSYDVKMKEKGDIPEGYSVSREKKERFSLILESASTNQTSMYLCASSPPQVGTYEQYFGPGTRLTVT.

This clonotype was recorded at least ten times. The chain carries TRBV5-1 and TRBJ2-2, with D perhaps matching TRBD1 or TRBD2 (5 bases each). Per the germline V gene, CDR1 is SGHRS and CDR2 is YFSETQ. CDR3 length: 16 residues. Trimming removed 0 bases at V and 1 base at J, with 10 bases between. Written as DNA, the CDR3 is TGCGCCAGCAGCTTGGGGGGGACGAAGAACACCGGGGAGCTGTTTTTT. Residues: CASSLGGTKNTGELFF.

The chain joins TRBV5-1 to TRBJ2-5, with 9 bases lining up with TRBD1. Germline loops: CDR1 SGHRS, CDR2 YFSETQ. Germline trimming cut 4 bases from V and 2 bases from J; bases unmatched to any gene: 6. The CDR3 runs 15 residues. In DNA, the CDR3 is TGCGCCAGCAGCCAGCAACAGGGGGCTCAAGAGACCCAGTACTTC. Its translation is CASSQQQGAQETQYF.

The V and J genes are TRBV15 and TRBJ2-4, with 9 bases that match TRBD1. The CDR3 runs 15 residues. Trimming removed 0 bases from V and 9 bases from J; junction bases left unmatched: 6. Germline-derived CDR1 and CDR2 are LNHNV and YYDKDF (reference sequence). CDR3 in DNA: TGTGCCACCAGCAGAGATCGGGGGACAGGGACCATTCAGTACTTC. It translates to CATSRDRGTGTIQYF.